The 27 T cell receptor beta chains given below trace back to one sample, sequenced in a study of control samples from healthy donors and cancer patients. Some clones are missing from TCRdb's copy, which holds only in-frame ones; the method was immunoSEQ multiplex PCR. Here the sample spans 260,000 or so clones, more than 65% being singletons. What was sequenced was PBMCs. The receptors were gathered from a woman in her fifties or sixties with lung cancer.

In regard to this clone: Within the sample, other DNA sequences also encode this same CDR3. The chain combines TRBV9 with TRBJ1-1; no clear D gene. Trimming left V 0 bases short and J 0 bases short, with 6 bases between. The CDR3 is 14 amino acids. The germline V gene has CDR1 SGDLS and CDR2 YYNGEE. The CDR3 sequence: CASSVAGMNTEAFF. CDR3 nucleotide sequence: TGTGCCAGCAGCGTAGCGGGGATGAACACTGAAGCTTTCTTT.

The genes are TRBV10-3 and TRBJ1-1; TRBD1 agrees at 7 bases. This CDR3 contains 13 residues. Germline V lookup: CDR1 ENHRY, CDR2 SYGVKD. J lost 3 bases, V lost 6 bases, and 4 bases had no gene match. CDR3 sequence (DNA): TGTGCCATCAGACTTGACAGGGACACTGAAGCTTTCTTT. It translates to CAIRLDRDTEAFF.

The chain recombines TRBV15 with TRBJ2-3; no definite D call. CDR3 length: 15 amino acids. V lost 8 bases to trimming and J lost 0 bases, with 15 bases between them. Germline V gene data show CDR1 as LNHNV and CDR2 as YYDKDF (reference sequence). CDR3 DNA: TGTGCCACCTGGGGAAACCCGCGAAGCACAGATACGCAGTATTTT. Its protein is CATWGNPRSTDTQYF.

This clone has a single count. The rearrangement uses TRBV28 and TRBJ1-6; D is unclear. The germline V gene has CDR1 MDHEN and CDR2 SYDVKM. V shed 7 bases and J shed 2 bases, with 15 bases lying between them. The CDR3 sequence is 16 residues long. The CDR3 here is CASIRDRLAYNSPLHF. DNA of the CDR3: TGTGCCAGCATCCGGGATCGGCTGGCCTATAATTCACCCCTCCACTTT. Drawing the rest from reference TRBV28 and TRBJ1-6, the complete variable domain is DVKVTQSSRYLVKRTGEKVFLECVQDMDHENMFWYRQDPGLGLRLIYFSYDVKMKEKGDIPEGYSVSREKKERFSLILESASTNQTSMYLCASIRDRLAYNSPLHFGNGTRLTVT.

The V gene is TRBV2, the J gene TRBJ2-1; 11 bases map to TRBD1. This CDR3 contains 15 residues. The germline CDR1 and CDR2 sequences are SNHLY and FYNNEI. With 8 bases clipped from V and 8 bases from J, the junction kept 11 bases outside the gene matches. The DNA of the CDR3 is TGTGCCAGCGAGCCGGGGACAGGGGGGATTGATGAGCAGTTCTTC. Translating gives CASEPGTGGIDEQFF.

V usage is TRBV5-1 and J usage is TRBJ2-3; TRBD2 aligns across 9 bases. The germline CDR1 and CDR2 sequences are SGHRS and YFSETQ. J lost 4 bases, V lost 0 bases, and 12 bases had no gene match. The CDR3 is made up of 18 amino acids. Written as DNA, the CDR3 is TGCGCCAGCAGCTTGGGGAGCGGGGGGCGCGGGGGCGCAGATACGCAGTATTTT. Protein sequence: CASSLGSGGRGGADTQYF.

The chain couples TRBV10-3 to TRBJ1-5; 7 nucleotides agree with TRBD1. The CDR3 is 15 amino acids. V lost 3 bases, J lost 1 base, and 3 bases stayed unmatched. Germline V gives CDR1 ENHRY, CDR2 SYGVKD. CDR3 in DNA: TGTGCCATCAGTGACGGGACAGTGAGCAATCAGCCCCAGCATTTT. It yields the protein CAISDGTVSNQPQHF.

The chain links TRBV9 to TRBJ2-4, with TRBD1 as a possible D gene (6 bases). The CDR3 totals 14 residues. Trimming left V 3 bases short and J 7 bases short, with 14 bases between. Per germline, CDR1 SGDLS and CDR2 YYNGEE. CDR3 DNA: TGTGCCAGCAGCGAGGGGGTAAGGGTGAACATTCAGTACTTC. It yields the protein CASSEGVRVNIQYF. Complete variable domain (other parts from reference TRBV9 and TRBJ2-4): DSGVTQTPKHLITATGQRVTLRCSPRSGDLSVYWYQQSLDQGLQFLIQYYNGEERAKGNILERFSAQQFPDLHSELNLSSLELGDSALYFCASSEGVRVNIQYFGAGTRLSVL.

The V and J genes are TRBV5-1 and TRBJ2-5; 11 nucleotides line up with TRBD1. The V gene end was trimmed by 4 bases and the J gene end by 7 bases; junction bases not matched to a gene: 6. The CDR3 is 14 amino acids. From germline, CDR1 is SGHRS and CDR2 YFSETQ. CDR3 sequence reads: CASSPRTGGLTQYF. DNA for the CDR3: TGCGCCAGCAGCCCTCGGACAGGGGGCCTGACCCAGTACTTC. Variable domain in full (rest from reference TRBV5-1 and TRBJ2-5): KAGVTQTPRYLIKTRGQQVTLSCSPISGHRSVSWYQQTPGQGLQFLFEYFSETQRNKGNFPGRFSGRQFSNSRSEMNVSTLELGDSALYLCASSPRTGGLTQYFGPGTRLLVL.

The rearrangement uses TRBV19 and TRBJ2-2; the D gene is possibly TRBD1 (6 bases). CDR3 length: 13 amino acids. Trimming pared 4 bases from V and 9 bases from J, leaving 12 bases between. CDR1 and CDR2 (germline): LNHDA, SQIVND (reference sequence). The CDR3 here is CASSRARDRELFF. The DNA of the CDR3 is TGTGCCAGTAGTAGGGCCCGGGACAGGGAGCTGTTTTTT.

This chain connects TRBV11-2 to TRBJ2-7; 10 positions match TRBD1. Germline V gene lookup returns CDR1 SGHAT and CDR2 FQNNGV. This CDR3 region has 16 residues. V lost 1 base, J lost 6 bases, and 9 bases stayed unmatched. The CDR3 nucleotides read TGTGCCAGCAGCTTAGGGGCCGGGACAGGGGTAGTCGAGCAGTACTTC. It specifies CASSLGAGTGVVEQYF.

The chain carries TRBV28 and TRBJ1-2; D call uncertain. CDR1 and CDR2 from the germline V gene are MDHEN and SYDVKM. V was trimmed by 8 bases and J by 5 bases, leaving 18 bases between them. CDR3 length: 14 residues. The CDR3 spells CASGLVEAPYGYTF. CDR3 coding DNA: TGTGCCAGCGGACTTGTTGAGGCCCCATATGGCTACACCTTC.

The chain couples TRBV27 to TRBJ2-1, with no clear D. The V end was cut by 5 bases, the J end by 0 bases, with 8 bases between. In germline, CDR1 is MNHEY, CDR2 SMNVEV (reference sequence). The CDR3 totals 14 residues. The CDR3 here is CASSHSSSYNEQFF. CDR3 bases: TGTGCCAGCAGTCATTCTAGCTCCTACAATGAGCAGTTCTTC.

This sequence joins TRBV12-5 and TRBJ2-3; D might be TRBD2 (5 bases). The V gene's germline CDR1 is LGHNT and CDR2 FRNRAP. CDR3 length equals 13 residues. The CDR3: CATIPGSTDTQYF. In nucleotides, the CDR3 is TGTGCCACCATTCCGGGGAGCACAGATACGCAGTATTTT.

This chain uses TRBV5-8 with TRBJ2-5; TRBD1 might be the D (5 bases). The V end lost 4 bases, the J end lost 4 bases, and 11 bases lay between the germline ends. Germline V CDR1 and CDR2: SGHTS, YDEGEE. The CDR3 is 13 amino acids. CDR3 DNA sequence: TGTGCCAGCAGCCCAGGGCGGACAGAGACCCAGTACTTC. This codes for CASSPGRTETQYF. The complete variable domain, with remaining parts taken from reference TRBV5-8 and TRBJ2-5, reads EAGVTQSPTHLIKTRGQQATLRCSPISGHTSVYWYQQALGLGLQFLLWYDEGEERNRGNFPPRFSGRQFPNYSSELNVNALELEDSALYLCASSPGRTETQYFGPGTRLLVL.

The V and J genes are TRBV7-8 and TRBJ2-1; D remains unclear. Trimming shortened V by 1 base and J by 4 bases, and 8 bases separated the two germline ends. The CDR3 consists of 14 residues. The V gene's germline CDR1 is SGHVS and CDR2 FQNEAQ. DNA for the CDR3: TGTGCCAGCAGCTTAGGAGCGCTATACAATGAGCAGTTCTTC. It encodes CASSLGALYNEQFF.

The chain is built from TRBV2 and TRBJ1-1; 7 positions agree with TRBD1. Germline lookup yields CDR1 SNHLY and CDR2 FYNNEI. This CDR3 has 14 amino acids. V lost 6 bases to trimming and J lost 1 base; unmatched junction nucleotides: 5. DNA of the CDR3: TGTGCCAGCAGACACAGGGGAGGGAACACTGAAGCTTTCTTT. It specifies CASRHRGGNTEAFF.

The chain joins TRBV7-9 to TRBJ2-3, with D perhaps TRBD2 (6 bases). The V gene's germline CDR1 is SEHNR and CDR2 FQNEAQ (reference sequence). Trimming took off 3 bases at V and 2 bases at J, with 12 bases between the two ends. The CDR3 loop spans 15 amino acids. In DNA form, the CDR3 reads TGTGCCAGCAGCTTGGTAGCGGCGGACACAGATACGCAGTATTTT. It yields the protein CASSLVAADTDTQYF.

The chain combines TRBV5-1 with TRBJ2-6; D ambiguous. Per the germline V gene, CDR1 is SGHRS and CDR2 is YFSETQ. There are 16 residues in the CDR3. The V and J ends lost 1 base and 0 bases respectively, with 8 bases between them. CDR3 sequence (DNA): TGCGCCAGCAGCTTGACGGCGAACTCTGGGGCCAACGTCCTGACTTTC. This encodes CASSLTANSGANVLTF.

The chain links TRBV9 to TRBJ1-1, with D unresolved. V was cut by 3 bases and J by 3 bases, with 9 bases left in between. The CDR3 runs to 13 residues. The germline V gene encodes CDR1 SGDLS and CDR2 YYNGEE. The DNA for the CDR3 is TGTGCCAGCAGCGCCACTATAGACACTGAAGCTTTCTTT. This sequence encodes CASSATIDTEAFF.

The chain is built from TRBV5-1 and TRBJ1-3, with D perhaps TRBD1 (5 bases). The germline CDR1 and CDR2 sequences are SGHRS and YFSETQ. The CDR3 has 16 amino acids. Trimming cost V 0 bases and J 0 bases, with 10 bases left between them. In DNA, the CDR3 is TGCGCCAGCAGCTTGGATGGGGGTATCTCTGGAAACACCATATATTTT. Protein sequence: CASSLDGGISGNTIYF.

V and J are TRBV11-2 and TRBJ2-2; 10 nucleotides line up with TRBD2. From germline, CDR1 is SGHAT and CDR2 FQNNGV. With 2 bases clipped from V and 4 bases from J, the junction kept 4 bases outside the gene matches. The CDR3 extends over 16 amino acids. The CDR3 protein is CASSLLAGVGTGELFF. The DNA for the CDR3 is TGTGCCAGCAGCTTACTAGCGGGAGTTGGCACCGGGGAGCTGTTTTTT.

CDR3 loop: CASRNAGVGNQPQHF. The CDR3 DNA follows: TGTGCCAGTAGAAACGCAGGCGTCGGCAATCAGCCCCAGCATTTT. This chain uses TRBV19 with TRBJ1-5; D gene uncertain. Germline V gene data show CDR1 as LNHDA and CDR2 as SQIVND (reference sequence). CDR3 size: 15 residues. V lost 6 bases and J 2 bases, leaving 14 bases between the germline ends.

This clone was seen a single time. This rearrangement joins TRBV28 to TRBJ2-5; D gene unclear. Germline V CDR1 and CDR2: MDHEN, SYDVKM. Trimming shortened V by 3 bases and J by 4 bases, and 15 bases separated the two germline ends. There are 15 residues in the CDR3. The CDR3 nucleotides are TGTGCCAGCAGTTTTCAGTTCCCGCGAGGAGAGACCCAGTACTTC. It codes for CASSFQFPRGETQYF.

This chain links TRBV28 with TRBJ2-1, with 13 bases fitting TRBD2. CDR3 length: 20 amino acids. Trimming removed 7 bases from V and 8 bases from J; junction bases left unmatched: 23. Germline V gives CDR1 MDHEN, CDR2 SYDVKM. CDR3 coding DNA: TGTGCCAGCAACGAAATCGGACTAGCGGGAGCAGGACGGTTGGCCCATGAGCAGTTCTTC. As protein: CASNEIGLAGAGRLAHEQFF.

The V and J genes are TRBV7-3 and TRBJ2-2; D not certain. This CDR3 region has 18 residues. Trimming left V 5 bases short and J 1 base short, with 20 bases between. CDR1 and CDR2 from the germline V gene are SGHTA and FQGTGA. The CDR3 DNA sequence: TGTGCCAGCAGCGGGCCGGGCCACGGGTACGGGAACACCGGGGAGCTGTTTTTT. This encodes CASSGPGHGYGNTGELFF.

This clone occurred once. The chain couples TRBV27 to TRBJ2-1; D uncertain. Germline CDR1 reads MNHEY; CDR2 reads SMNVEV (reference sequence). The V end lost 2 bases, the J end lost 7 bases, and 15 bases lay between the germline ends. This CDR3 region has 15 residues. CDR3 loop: CASSLRASWENEQFF. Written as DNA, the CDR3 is TGTGCCAGCAGTTTACGAGCGAGCTGGGAAAATGAGCAGTTCTTC.